This TCR beta chain was identified in a study of cytomegalovirus exposure and HLA in healthy donors. Amplification used 60 Vbeta primers and 13 Jbeta primers. Assay: immunoSEQ multiplex PCR; the TCRdb copy retains only in-frame clones and omits some. Among 150,000 or so clones, 70% to 80% were seen once, and the ten largest hold about 4%. Germline V gene data show CDR1 as MDHEN and CDR2 as SYDVKM. J lost 6 bases, V lost 7 bases, and 13 bases had no gene match. The CDR3 length is 15 residues. Sequenced sample: PBMCs. The TCR originated in a woman in her forties in good health and CMV-seronegative. The chain has TRBV28 and TRBJ1-2, with 8 bases identical to TRBD1. The DNA of the CDR3 is TGTGCCAGCAAGGTAGGCGGTACAGGGGGAAATGGCTACACCTTC. Protein sequence: CASKVGGTGGNGYTF.